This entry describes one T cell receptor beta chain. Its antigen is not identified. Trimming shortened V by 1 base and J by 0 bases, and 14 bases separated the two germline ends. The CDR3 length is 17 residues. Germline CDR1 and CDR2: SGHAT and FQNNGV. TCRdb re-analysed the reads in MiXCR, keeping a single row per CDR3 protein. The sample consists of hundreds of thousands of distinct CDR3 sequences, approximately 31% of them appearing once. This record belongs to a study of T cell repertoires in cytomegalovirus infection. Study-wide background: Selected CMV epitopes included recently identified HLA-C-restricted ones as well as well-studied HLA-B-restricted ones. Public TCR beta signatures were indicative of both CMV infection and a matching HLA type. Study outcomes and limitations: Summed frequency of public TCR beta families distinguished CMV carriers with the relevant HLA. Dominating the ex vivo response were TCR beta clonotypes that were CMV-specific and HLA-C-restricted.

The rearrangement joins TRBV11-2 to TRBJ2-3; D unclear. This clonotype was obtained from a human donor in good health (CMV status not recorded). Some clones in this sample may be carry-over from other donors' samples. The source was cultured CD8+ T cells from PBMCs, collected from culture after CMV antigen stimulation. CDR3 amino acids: CASSLVANVPSTDTQYF. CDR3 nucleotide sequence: TGTGCCAGCAGCTTAGTCGCGAACGTTCCGAGCACAGATACGCAGTATTTT.